A selection of T cell receptor beta chains follows, all from one sample in a study of OX40 agonist ivuxolimab in advanced cancers. Profiled with immunoSEQ multiplex PCR; TCRdb holds only in-frame clones, not every one. The sample holds around 150,000 clones, 90% to 95% seen once. The source material was CD4+ or CD8+ T cells sorted from blood, sampled in a trial of the OX40 agonist ivuxolimab. The receptors come from an adult with an advanced solid tumor such as melanoma, head and neck, liver or kidney cancer. Both conserved end residues are part of each CDR3. D genes are given only for firm matches. The listing skips clone size in some rows; elsewhere it reads once, few, many or a size class.

j_call clone_size cdr3_length d_call v_call cdr3_nt cdr3_aa
TRBJ2-5 NA 14 TRBD2 TRBV12-5 TGTGCTAGTGGTACGGGACTAGCTCAAGAGACCCAGTACTTC CASGTGLAQETQYF
TRBJ1-1 once 15 NA TRBV9 TGTGCCAGCAGCGTAGTGGGCAGAACTAACACTGAAGCTTTCTTT CASSVVGRTNTEAFF
TRBJ2-3 NA 14 TRBD2 TRBV9 TGTGCCAGCAGGCGGGAGGGCCTGGGAGATACGCAGTATTTT CASRREGLGDTQYF
TRBJ2-3 NA 17 TRBD2 TRBV5-1 TGCGCCAGCAGCGATCCCGGGACTAGCGGTAGCACAGATACGCAGTATTTT CASSDPGTSGSTDTQYF
TRBJ1-1 NA 14 NA TRBV9 TGTGCCAGCAGCGCCAGGACAGAGAACACTGAAGCTTTCTTT CASSARTENTEAFF
TRBJ2-2 NA 14 NA TRBV4-1 TGCGCCAGCAGCCACCCGATAGACACCGGGGAGCTGTTTTTT CASSHPIDTGELFF
TRBJ1-1 once 14 NA TRBV10-2 TGCGCCAGCAGTGGGAGGGCGCCTTACACTGAAGCTTTCTTT CASSGRAPYTEAFF
TRBJ1-5 NA 14 NA TRBV5-5 TGTGCCAGCAGCTTGTTAGGCGGCGATCAGCCCCAGCATTTT CASSLLGGDQPQHF
TRBJ1-2 once 18 NA TRBV28 TGTGCCAGCAGTTCCCCCGCGGTGTGGAAAGGTACTAACTATGGCTACACCTTC CASSSPAVWKGTNYGYTF
TRBJ2-7 NA 15 TRBD2 TRBV7-2 TGTGCCAGCAGCTCCTCGGGGACTAGCTATTCCGAGCAGTACTTC CASSSSGTSYSEQYF
TRBJ1-1 NA 12 TRBD1 TRBV30 TGTGCCTGTTGGACAGGGAGGACTGAAGCTTTCTTT CACWTGRTEAFF
TRBJ2-2 NA 14 TRBD1 TRBV7-7 TGTGCCAGCAGCTCAACCGACAGGGTCGGGGAGCTGTTTTTT CASSSTDRVGELFF
TRBJ2-3 once 14 NA TRBV7-2 TGTGCCAGCAGCTTATCGGGATCCACAGATACGCAGTATTTT CASSLSGSTDTQYF
TRBJ1-2 NA 14 TRBD1 TRBV2 TGTGCCAGCACCCAGGACAGGGACGTAGGGGGCTACACCTTC CASTQDRDVGGYTF
TRBJ2-7 NA 15 NA TRBV27 TGTGCCAGCAGTTTAACATGGGGGCGCGGGGACGAGCAGTACTTC CASSLTWGRGDEQYF
TRBJ2-5 NA 14 NA TRBV5-1 TGCGCCAGCAGCCTCTCAGGGCACCAAGAGACCCAGTACTTC CASSLSGHQETQYF
TRBJ1-3 NA 16 NA TRBV21-1 TGTGCCAGTCTTTCCGGGGGACAGGGGAATAGGAACACCATATATTTT CASLSGGQGNRNTIYF
TRBJ2-1 NA 15 TRBD2 TRBV18 TGTGCCAGCTCACCCGGGACTAGCGGGAGAAATGAGCAGTTCTTC CASSPGTSGRNEQFF
TRBJ1-1 NA 15 TRBD1 TRBV29-1 TGCAGCGTTGCCGGGGGACAGGGGTGGAACACTGAAGCTTTCTTT CSVAGGQGWNTEAFF
TRBJ2-7 NA 18 NA TRBV10-3 TGTGCCATCAGTGAGTCGAGTAAATATAGCGCGGTACCCTACGAGCAGTACTTC CAISESSKYSAVPYEQYF
TRBJ2-7 NA 14 NA TRBV28 TGTGCCAGCAGCCTTAGCGGCCGCACCTACGAGCAGTACTTC CASSLSGRTYEQYF
TRBJ2-2 NA 17 NA TRBV7-8 TGTGCCAGCAGCCGGTACCTGGGGGGCTCGAACACCGGGGAGCTGTTTTTT CASSRYLGGSNTGELFF
TRBJ2-3 NA 15 TRBD1 TRBV6-5 TGTGCCAGCAGTTGGTCGACAGGGAAGACAGATACGCAGTATTTT CASSWSTGKTDTQYF
TRBJ1-4 few 11 NA TRBV11-2 TGTGCCAGCAGGCTAAATGAAAAACTGTTTTTT CASRLNEKLFF
TRBJ2-7 NA 12 NA TRBV28 TGTGCCAGCAGTACCTCGAGATACGAGCAGTACTTC CASSTSRYEQYF
TRBJ2-2 NA 16 NA TRBV4-3 TGCGCCAGCAGCCAAGAAGGACGGACGAACACCGGGGAGCTGTTTTTT CASSQEGRTNTGELFF
TRBJ2-1 NA 16 TRBD1 TRBV29-1 TGCAGCGGGAGGGACAGGCTTCCGCCCCCCAGGGATGAGCAGTTCTTC CSGRDRLPPPRDEQFF
TRBJ2-2 NA 13 NA TRBV19 TGTGCCAGTACGGGCACCAACACCGGGGAGCTGTTTTTT CASTGTNTGELFF
TRBJ2-2 NA 17 NA TRBV7-9 TGTGCCAGCAGCCCTCAGGGGCAGAGAGCAACCACCGGGGAGCTGTTTTTT CASSPQGQRATTGELFF
TRBJ2-3 NA 13 NA TRBV4-3 TGCGCCAGCAGCCAAGTGTACGCAGATACGCAGTATTTT CASSQVYADTQYF
TRBJ2-1 NA 14 NA TRBV6-5 TGTGCCAGCAGCTACGGACCAGGGGACAATGAGCAGTTCTTC CASSYGPGDNEQFF
TRBJ2-7 NA 15 NA TRBV18 TGTGCCAGCTCACCCCTGGGCGCGGGCACCTACGAGCAGTACTTC CASSPLGAGTYEQYF
TRBJ1-1 once 16 NA TRBV4-1 TGCGCCAGCAGCCAATCTTGGAGTCCAAGGGGCACTGAAGCTTTCTTT CASSQSWSPRGTEAFF
TRBJ2-3 NA 15 TRBD1 TRBV11-3 TGTGCCAGCAGCCGGGGACAGGGGGCAGGAGATACGCAGTATTTT CASSRGQGAGDTQYF
TRBJ1-2 once 11 NA TRBV5-6 TGTGCCAGCAGCGTGGACTATGGCTACACCTTC CASSVDYGYTF
TRBJ1-6 once 15 TRBD1 TRBV11-2 TGTGCCAGCAGCTTTAGAGCCACAGGGGATTCACCCCTCCACTTT CASSFRATGDSPLHF
TRBJ2-7 NA 12 NA TRBV30 TGTGCCTGGGGTCCGGGACCCTACGAGCAGTACTTC CAWGPGPYEQYF
TRBJ1-4 few 16 NA TRBV18 TGTGCCAGCTCACCACAACCGAGGGTGGGTAATGAAAAACTGTTTTTT CASSPQPRVGNEKLFF
TRBJ2-2 NA 16 NA TRBV4-3 TGCGCCAGCAGCCCCGGGTCGGGGATGGACACCGGGGAGCTGTTTTTT CASSPGSGMDTGELFF
TRBJ1-5 NA 15 NA TRBV5-5 TGTGCCAGCAGCTTGACACGTCATAGCAATCAGCCCCAGCATTTT CASSLTRHSNQPQHF